Below, 30 T cell receptor beta chains from the same sample are listed, as sequenced in a study of T cells in women clearing cervical HPV infection. Only in-frame clones appear in the TCRdb table, and some are missing; sequencing was by immunoSEQ multiplex PCR. This sample's table has 31,000 or so clones. The sample consisted of blood buffy coat. The receptors stem from a woman aged 18 to 75 with a cervical HPV16 infection that either progressed to CIN3+ or cleared (not recorded which).

As regards this clone: Read data end 3 residues before the CDR3 end; the end is taken from the germline J gene. The J gene is TRBJ1-5, the V gene TRBV6-1, with 9 positions matching TRBD1. The CDR3 has 15 residues. Trimming cost V 3 bases and J 6 bases; bases outside gene matches: 6. Germline V gene data show CDR1 as MNHNS and CDR2 as SASEGT. CDR3 region: CASSDAGQGSQPQHF. The sequenced CDR3 bases are TGTGCCAGCAGTGATGCCGGACAGGGGTCTCAGCCC.

A note on this clone: The read ends 3 residues shy of where the CDR3 ends; the end is completed using the germline J gene. J is TRBJ1-3 and V is TRBV4-2; a possible D gene is TRBD1 (5 bases). This CDR3 comprises 17 residues. Per germline, CDR1 LGHNA and CDR2 YNFKEQ. V lost 1 base and J lost 0, with 13 bases in between. The CDR3 region is CASSQVAWGDSGNTIYF. CDR3 DNA, as far as it was read: TGTGCCAGCAGCCAAGTAGCCTGGGGGGACTCTGGAAACACC.

For this clone: The read finishes 3 residues shy of the CDR3 end, and the germline J gene is used to complete it. This chain uses TRBV7-2 with TRBJ1-2; 11 nucleotides agree with TRBD1. The CDR3 loop spans 15 amino acids. Germline loops: CDR1 SGHTA, CDR2 FQGNSA. With V trimmed by 4 bases and J by 2 bases, 3 bases remained unmatched. CDR3 DNA (partial): TGTGCCAGCAGCTCGGACAGGGGGCAGAACTATGGC. It translates to CASSSDRGQNYG. The CDR3 as a whole reads CASSSDRGQNYGYTF. The whole variable domain, filled in from reference TRBV7-2 and TRBJ1-2, reads GAGVSQSPSNKVTEKGKDVELRCDPISGHTALYWYRQSLGQGLEFLIYFQGNSAPDKSGLPSDRFSAERTGGSVSTLTIQRTQQEDSAVYLCASSSDRGQNYGYTFGSGTRLTVV.

On this clone: The read terminates 3 residues ahead of where the CDR3 ends, so the germline J gene completes it. This chain joins TRBV6-2 or TRBV6-3 and TRBJ1-5, with TRBD1 identical over 7 bases. The V gene's germline CDR1 is MNHEY and CDR2 SVGEGT. The CDR3 has 15 residues. The ends lost 6 bases at V and 4 bases at J; junction bases unmatched: 9. CDR3 loop: CASSPYGTENQPQHF. The CDR3 bases that were read are TGTGCCAGCAGCCCATACGGGACAGAGAATCAGCCC.

Partial CDR3 DNA: TGTGCCAGCAGCCTTAGGACAGCTGACTACGAG. Translating gives CASSLRTADYE. The entire CDR3 reads CASSLRTADYEQYF. This chain links TRBV7-2 with TRBJ2-7; D is perhaps TRBD1 (6 bases). The read falls 3 residues short of the CDR3 end, and the missing part is taken from the germline J gene. Between the trimmed V and J ends, which lost 5 bases and 3 bases, there was a span of 14 bases. Germline V gene data show CDR1 as SGHTA and CDR2 as FQGNSA. The CDR3 is made up of 14 amino acids.

Details on this clone: The read halts 3 residues ahead of the CDR3 end, with the missing end drawn from the germline J gene. This chain connects TRBV28 to TRBJ1-2, with a weak D call TRBD1 (5 bases). Germline assignment: CDR1 MDHEN and CDR2 SYDVKM. The CDR3 is 15 residues long. Trimming pared 3 bases from V and 0 bases from J, leaving 11 bases between. CDR3 region: CASSLSGGANYGYTF. CDR3 DNA (partial): TGTGCCAGCAGTTTGAGCGGGGGAGCTAACTATGGC.

Details on this clone: From the germline J gene comes the end of the CDR3, since the read stops 3 residues before it. The rearrangement links TRBV7-2 to TRBJ2-4, with D perhaps TRBD1 (5 bases). The CDR3 is 15 residues long. Germline V lookup: CDR1 SGHTA, CDR2 FQGNSA. V was shortened by 5 bases and J by 0 bases, with 11 bases between the two germline ends. CDR3 region: CASSGHQIAKNIQYF. The sequenced part of the CDR3 DNA is TGTGCCAGCAGCGGACACCAGATAGCCAAAAACATT.

Concerning this clone: The read finishes 3 residues shy of the CDR3 end, and the germline J gene is used to complete it. This sequence joins TRBV2 and TRBJ1-2, with D possibly being TRBD1 (6 bases). The CDR3 spans 13 residues. V lost 7 bases to trimming and J lost 5 bases, with 14 bases between them. CDR1 and CDR2 from the germline V gene are SNHLY and FYNNEI. This CDR3 reads CASTNEGDYGYTF. CDR3 DNA (partial): TGTGCCAGCACCAATGAGGGGGATTATGGC.

In regard to this clone: The read terminates 3 residues ahead of where the CDR3 ends, so the germline J gene completes it. The rearrangement joins TRBV19 to TRBJ2-7; tentatively, D is TRBD1 (5 bases). Germline CDR1 is LNHDA and CDR2 is SQIVND (reference sequence). Trimming removed 4 bases at V and 4 bases at J, with 20 bases between. This CDR3 contains 16 residues. Incomplete CDR3 DNA: TGTGCCAGTAGTAAAAATTACCTAAGACAGCCTTACGAG. This sequence encodes CASSKNYLRQPYE. The CDR3 as a whole reads CASSKNYLRQPYEQYF.

In the case of this clone: The read is 3 residues too short to cover the CDR3 end, so that end is filled in from the germline J gene. The chain combines TRBV30 with TRBJ1-4; 8 bases agree with TRBD1. There are 14 residues in the CDR3. Germline V gene sequence: CDR1 GTSNPN, CDR2 SVGIG (reference sequence). V shed 1 base, J shed 9 bases, and the junction held 7 bases outside the gene matches. The covered CDR3 bases are TGTGCCTGGAGTGGGCGACAGGGGTCGAAAAAA. Translated, it gives CAWSGRQGSKK. The full CDR3 reads CAWSGRQGSKKLFF.

With respect to this clone: The read halts 3 residues ahead of the CDR3 end, with the missing end drawn from the germline J gene. The rearrangement uses TRBV12-5 and TRBJ2-1; 10 nucleotides align to TRBD1. The CDR3 is 15 amino acids. The V gene's germline CDR1 is LGHNT and CDR2 FRNRAP. V shed 6 bases, J shed 8 bases, and the junction held 10 bases outside the gene matches. The part of the CDR3 DNA that was read is TGTGCTAGTGGGGCGCCGGGACAGGGGAAGTATGAG. This codes for CASGAPGQGKYE. The CDR3, in full, reads CASGAPGQGKYEQFF.

Comments on this clone: The read finishes 3 residues shy of the CDR3 end, and the germline J gene is used to complete it. This chain links TRBV18 with TRBJ2-5; unclear D gene. V was trimmed by 2 bases and J by 2 bases, leaving 12 bases between them. The CDR3 spans 15 residues. The germline V gene has CDR1 KGHSH and CDR2 LQKENI. This chain's CDR3 is CASSPVRSLQETQYF. The sequenced part of the CDR3 DNA is TGTGCCAGCTCACCAGTTAGGTCACTACAAGAGACC.

On this clone: The read comes to an end 3 residues before the CDR3 does, leaving the germline J gene to fill in the end. The V and J genes are TRBV7-2 and TRBJ1-6; no clear D. Trimming stripped 5 bases from V and 8 bases from J, with 10 bases between. The CDR3 loop spans 13 amino acids. Germline assignment: CDR1 SGHTA and CDR2 FQGNSA. The CDR3 region is CASSAYGDSPLHF. The CDR3 DNA, read in part, is TGTGCCAGCAGCGCCTACGGGGATTCACCC.

With respect to this clone: The missing CDR3 end, 3 residues past where the read stops, is filled in from the germline J gene. The chain uses TRBV5-1 and TRBJ2-5, with D perhaps matching TRBD2 (6 bases). CDR3 length: 13 amino acids. Trimming pared 1 base from V and 5 bases from J, leaving 9 bases between. Germline lookup yields CDR1 SGHRS and CDR2 YFSETQ. CDR3 loop: CASSLPGGETQYF. The DNA read from the CDR3 is TGCGCCAGCAGCTTGCCCGGAGGGGAGACC.

Note on this clone: The missing CDR3 end, 3 residues past where the read stops, is filled in from the germline J gene. The chain combines TRBV2 with TRBJ1-2; 7 nucleotides agree with TRBD1. There are 13 residues in the CDR3. J gave up 4 bases and V 6 bases, and 5 bases lay outside the gene matches. CDR1 is SNHLY, CDR2 FYNNEI, per germline. The sequenced part of the CDR3 DNA is TGTGCCAGCAGCGACCGGGACAGCTATGGC. Translated, it gives CASSDRDSYG. The CDR3 reads in full as CASSDRDSYGYTF.

A note on this clone: Read sequence stops 3 residues before the CDR3 end, and the germline J gene provides the missing end. The chain recombines TRBV7-9 with TRBJ1-1; TRBD1 matches 10 bases. CDR3 length equals 15 residues. Germline V gene lookup returns CDR1 SEHNR and CDR2 FQNEAQ (reference sequence). This CDR3 reads CASSYPGTGVAEAFF. Partial CDR3 DNA: TGTGCCAGCAGTTACCCCGGGACAGGGGTGGCCGAA.

As concerns this clone: The CDR3 goes on 3 residues after the read ends, and that part is filled in from the germline J gene. V is TRBV5-1 and J is TRBJ2-7; D may be TRBD1 (5 bases). V gave up 5 bases and J gave up 3 bases, with 9 bases separating them. Per germline, CDR1 SGHRS and CDR2 YFSETQ. The CDR3 has 12 amino acids. CDR3 region: CASRPDSYEQYF. The sequenced part of the CDR3 DNA is TGCGCCAGCAGGCCTGACAGCTACGAG. Filled out from reference TRBV5-1 and TRBJ2-7, the complete variable domain reads KAGVTQTPRYLIKTRGQQVTLSCSPISGHRSVSWYQQTPGQGLQFLFEYFSETQRNKGNFPGRFSGRQFSNSRSEMNVSTLELGDSALYLCASRPDSYEQYFGPGTRLTVT.

As to this clone: The CDR3 is cut off 3 residues early in the read; its end comes from the germline J gene. The J gene is TRBJ1-3, the V gene TRBV7-9; D is unresolved. Germline V gene lookup returns CDR1 SEHNR and CDR2 FQNEAQ (reference sequence). V gave up 6 bases and J gave up 2 bases, with 14 bases separating them. There are 15 residues in the CDR3. The CDR3 here is CASSRLAVAGNTIYF. The sequenced part of the CDR3 DNA is TGTGCCAGCAGTCGACTCGCGGTAGCTGGAAACACC. The full variable domain, rest sourced from reference TRBV7-9 and TRBJ1-3, is DTGVSQNPRHKITKRGQNVTFRCDPISEHNRLYWYRQTLGQGPEFLTYFQNEAQLEKSRLLSDRFSAERPKGSFSTLEIQRTEQGDSAMYLCASSRLAVAGNTIYFGEGSWLTVV.

For this clone: The observed sequence ends 3 residues before the CDR3 terminus, with the missing tail filled in from the germline J gene. This chain connects TRBV23-1 to TRBJ1-4, with TRBD1 as a possible D gene (6 bases). TRBV23-1 is designated an ORF whose function remains uncertain. The V end lost 1 base, the J end lost 5 bases, and 23 bases lay between the germline ends. The length of the CDR3 is 19 residues. CDR3 loop: CASSQWLPGTSTHNEKLFF. CDR3 bases read: TGCGCCAGCAGTCAATGGTTGCCGGGGACATCTACCCACAATGAAAAA.

The CDR3 DNA, read in part, is TGTGCCAGCAGCGTAGGGACAGAGACTTATCAGACC. Its protein is CASSVGTETYQT. The entire CDR3 sequence reads CASSVGTETYQTQYF. This chain connects TRBV9 to TRBJ2-5; a weak D match, TRBD1 (6 bases). The DNA ends 3 residues before the CDR3 does, and the rest of the CDR3 is filled in from the germline J gene. This CDR3 is 15 amino acids long. CDR1 is SGDLS and CDR2 is YYNGEE in the germline V gene. The germline V and J ends were trimmed by 0 bases and 6 bases, with 15 bases remaining between them.

A note on this clone: Coverage ceases 3 residues before the CDR3 finishes, and the germline J gene fills in the end. The J gene is TRBJ2-7, the V gene TRBV6-1, with TRBD1 matching over 11 bases. The trim removed 4 bases at V and 5 bases at J, leaving 7 bases unmatched. The CDR3 runs 15 residues. CDR1 and CDR2 (germline): MNHNS, SASEGT. The CDR3: CASSVQGTGGNEQYF. The covered CDR3 bases are TGTGCCAGCAGTGTACAAGGGACAGGGGGAAACGAG.

Regarding this clone: The DNA ends 3 residues before the CDR3 does, and the rest of the CDR3 is filled in from the germline J gene. The rearrangement joins TRBV20-1 to TRBJ1-6, with D possibly matching TRBD1 (5 bases). There are 13 residues in the CDR3. Between the trimmed V and J ends, which lost 0 bases and 5 bases, there was a span of 5 bases. CDR1 is DFQATT and CDR2 is SNEGSKA in the germline V gene (reference sequence). CDR3 sequence: CSAREGHNSPLHF. The CDR3 bases that were read are TGCAGTGCTAGAGAGGGGCATAATTCACCC.

Note on this clone: The read ends 3 residues shy of where the CDR3 ends; the end is completed using the germline J gene. The V gene is TRBV20-1, the J gene TRBJ2-1; tentative D call: TRBD2 (6 bases). The V gene lost 3 bases and the J gene lost 7 bases, with 19 bases spanning the gap. This CDR3 region has 15 residues. From germline, CDR1 is DFQATT and CDR2 SNEGSKA (reference sequence). Incomplete CDR3 DNA: TGCAGTGCTAGCGACCCAGCGAAGGAGGGGAATGAG. It specifies CSASDPAKEGNE. The full CDR3 is CSASDPAKEGNEQFF.

In regard to this clone: The read gets to within 3 residues of the CDR3 end, and the germline J gene fills in the rest. V and J are TRBV24-1 and TRBJ1-2; no firm D call. Looked up from germline, CDR1 is KGHDR and CDR2 is SFDVKD. This CDR3 has 15 residues. The V end lost 1 base, the J end lost 6 bases, and 14 bases lay between the germline ends. The CDR3 sequence is CATSDFLIGRDGYTF. CDR3 DNA (partial): TGTGCCACCAGTGATTTCCTGATAGGAAGGGATGGC.

In regard to this clone: The read halts 3 residues ahead of the CDR3 end, with the missing end drawn from the germline J gene. This chain links TRBV15 with TRBJ1-2; D is ambiguous. Per the germline V gene, CDR1 is LNHNV and CDR2 is YYDKDF (reference sequence). The CDR3 covers 16 residues. V was cut by 0 bases and J by 1 base, with 12 bases left in between. CDR3 loop: CATSREGQEFNYGYTF. CDR3 DNA, as far as it was read: TGTGCCACCAGCAGAGAGGGTCAGGAGTTTAACTATGGC.

Details on this clone: The read gets to within 3 residues of the CDR3 end, and the germline J gene fills in the rest. The chain links TRBV11-2 to TRBJ2-7; 9 positions match TRBD2. Germline-derived CDR1 and CDR2 are SGHAT and FQNNGV. With V trimmed by 3 bases and J by 4 bases, 7 bases remained unmatched. The CDR3 has 15 amino acids. The covered CDR3 bases are TGTGCCAGCAGCTTCTCGCGGGAGGGTATATACGAG. It translates to CASSFSREGIYE. The full CDR3 sequence reads CASSFSREGIYEQYF.

As regards this clone: The read falls 3 residues short of the CDR3 end, and the missing part is taken from the germline J gene. The chain recombines TRBV19 with TRBJ1-1; D may be TRBD1 (6 bases). Germline values: CDR1 LNHDA, CDR2 SQIVND (reference sequence). The CDR3 loop spans 16 amino acids. Trimming took off 10 bases at V and 5 bases at J, with 26 bases between the two ends. CDR3 protein: CATTSTGRLKGTEAFF. The CDR3 bases that were read are TGTGCCACTACCAGTACAGGGAGGTTAAAGGGGACTGAA. Full variable domain (outside the CDR3, taken from reference TRBV19 and TRBJ1-1): DGGITQSPKYLFRKEGQNVTLSCEQNLNHDAMYWYRQDPGQGLRLIYYSQIVNDFQKGDIAEGYSVSREKKESFPLTVTSAQKNPTAFYLCATTSTGRLKGTEAFFGQGTRLTVV.

As to this clone: The read is 3 residues too short to cover the CDR3 end, so that end is filled in from the germline J gene. The V gene is TRBV20-1, the J gene TRBJ2-7, with 8 bases fitting TRBD2. Per germline, CDR1 DFQATT and CDR2 SNEGSKA (reference sequence). CDR3 length: 13 amino acids. The J segment lost 1 base and the V segment lost 6 bases, leaving 5 bases of the junction unmatched. The sequenced part of the CDR3 DNA is TGCAGTGCCAGACTAGCGTTATCCTACGAG. Amino acid sequence: CSARLALSYE. The CDR3, in full, reads CSARLALSYEQYF.

On this clone: The read is 3 residues too short to cover the CDR3 end, so that end is filled in from the germline J gene. This rearrangement joins TRBV20-1 to TRBJ2-5, with TRBD2 matching over 12 bases. The CDR3 sequence is 18 residues long. The V gene end was trimmed by 3 bases and the J gene end by 5 bases; junction bases not matched to a gene: 16. CDR1 and CDR2 from the germline V gene are DFQATT and SNEGSKA (reference sequence). The DNA read from the CDR3 is TGCAGTGCTAGTAAAGGGCCTAGCGGGGGGGCCGTAATGGAGACC. Translated: CSASKGPSGGAVMET. The whole CDR3 sequence is CSASKGPSGGAVMETQYF.

A remark on this clone: The read stops 3 residues short of the end of the CDR3; the missing end is completed from the germline J gene. The V call is TRBV5-1, the J call TRBJ2-7; possible D gene TRBD1, 5 bases. With 4 bases removed from V and 5 bases from J, the gap between germline ends came to 13 bases. Germline CDR1 is SGHRS and CDR2 is YFSETQ. This CDR3 has 13 residues. The CDR3 loop reads CASSAQVGNEQYF. The sequenced CDR3 bases are TGCGCCAGCAGCGCACAGGTAGGCAACGAG. Supplemented by reference TRBV5-1 and TRBJ2-7, the full variable domain reads KAGVTQTPRYLIKTRGQQVTLSCSPISGHRSVSWYQQTPGQGLQFLFEYFSETQRNKGNFPGRFSGRQFSNSRSEMNVSTLELGDSALYLCASSAQVGNEQYFGPGTRLTVT.